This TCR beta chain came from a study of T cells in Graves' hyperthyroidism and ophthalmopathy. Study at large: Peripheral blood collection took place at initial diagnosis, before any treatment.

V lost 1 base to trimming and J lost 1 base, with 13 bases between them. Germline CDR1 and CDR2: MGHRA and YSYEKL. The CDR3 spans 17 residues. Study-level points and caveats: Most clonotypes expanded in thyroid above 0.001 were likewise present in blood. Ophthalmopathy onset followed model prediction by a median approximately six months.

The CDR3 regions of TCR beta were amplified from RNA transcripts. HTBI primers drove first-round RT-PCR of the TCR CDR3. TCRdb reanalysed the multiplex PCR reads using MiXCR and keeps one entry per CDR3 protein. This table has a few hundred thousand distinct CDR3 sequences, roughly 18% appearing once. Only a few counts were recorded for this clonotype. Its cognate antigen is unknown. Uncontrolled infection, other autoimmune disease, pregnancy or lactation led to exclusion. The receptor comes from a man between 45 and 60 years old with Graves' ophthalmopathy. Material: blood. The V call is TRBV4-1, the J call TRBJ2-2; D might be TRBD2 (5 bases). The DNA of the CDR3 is TGCGCCAGCAGCCAAGGGAGTGGGAGCATGAACACCGGGGAGCTGTTTTTT. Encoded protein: CASSQGSGSMNTGELFF.